A single sample is the source of the 22 T cell receptor beta chains below, sequenced in a study of blood T cell repertoires in COVID-19. The protocol was immunoSEQ multiplex PCR, while the TCRdb copy is restricted to in-frame clones and leaves out a portion. Of approximately 260,000 clones in the sample, just under 90% are singletons; the top ten hold approximately 2%. The sample was PBMCs or T cells enriched from blood (not recorded which). The receptors were gathered from a woman aged 60 to 75 who had recovered from COVID-19.

This clone was detected only once. Relative to the germline gene, one junction end is altered; a read error may explain this. The chain recombines TRBV30 with TRBJ2-7; D possibly corresponds to TRBD1 (5 bases). The CDR3 is made up of 10 amino acids. Germline loops: CDR1 GTSNPN, CDR2 SVGIG (reference sequence). Here the CDR3 reads CAWSKGHTTF. CDR3 DNA: TGTGCCTGGAGCAAAGGACATACGACCTTC. Drawing the rest from reference TRBV30 and TRBJ2-7, the complete variable domain is SQTIHQWPATLVQPVGSPLSLECTVEGTSNPNLYWYRQAAGRGLQLLFYSVGIGQISSEVPQNLSASRPQDRQFILSSKKLLLSDSGFYLCAWSKGHTTFGPGTRLTVT.

The chain carries TRBV28 and TRBJ1-2, with D perhaps TRBD1 (6 bases). V lost 3 bases, J lost 6 bases, and 11 bases lay in between. In germline, CDR1 is MDHEN, CDR2 SYDVKM. This CDR3 region has 13 residues. CDR3 sequence (DNA): TGTGCCAGCAGTTTGGTGGGGGCGGATGGCTACACCTTC. Protein sequence: CASSLVGADGYTF.

This rearrangement joins TRBV28 to TRBJ1-2; a weak D match, TRBD1 (5 bases). Germline V CDR1 and CDR2: MDHEN, SYDVKM. The CDR3 covers 12 residues. V was trimmed by 2 bases and J by 8 bases, leaving 9 bases between them. The CDR3 is CASSLPEGGYTF. CDR3 coding DNA: TGTGCCAGCAGTTTACCGGAGGGGGGCTACACCTTC.

This rearrangement joins TRBV28 to TRBJ2-1; D possibly corresponds to TRBD2 (7 bases). The CDR3 is 17 amino acids. CDR1 MDHEN and CDR2 SYDVKM come from the germline V gene. Trimming removed 2 bases from V and 5 bases from J, with 19 bases in between. CDR3 nucleotide sequence: TGTGCCAGCAGTTTACCTGGTGGGGCGGGGGCCAACAATGAGCAGTTCTTC. This encodes CASSLPGGAGANNEQFF.

This clone was observed a handful of times. The chain has TRBV7-2 and TRBJ2-1; 7 bases match TRBD2. The CDR3 is 13 residues long. From germline, CDR1 is SGHTA and CDR2 FQGNSA. V was pared by 3 bases and J by 13 bases, with 9 bases of the junction left unmatched. The CDR3 here is CASSFYSGNSQFF. DNA for the CDR3: TGTGCCAGCAGCTTTTACAGCGGGAACTCTCAGTTCTTC.

The sample holds a few counts of this clone. The chain employs TRBV24-1 and TRBJ2-5, with D perhaps TRBD2 (5 bases). From germline, CDR1 is KGHDR and CDR2 SFDVKD. The germline V and J ends were trimmed by 5 bases and 4 bases, with 7 bases remaining between them. This CDR3 is built from 12 residues. CDR3 protein: CATSVLGETQYF. The DNA for the CDR3 is TGTGCCACCAGTGTACTAGGAGAGACCCAGTACTTC.

The chain couples TRBV5-1 to TRBJ2-5; perhaps TRBD1 as D (5 bases). Germline loops: CDR1 SGHRS, CDR2 YFSETQ. The CDR3 consists of 15 residues. Trimming took off 0 bases at V and 5 bases at J, with 14 bases between the two ends. The CDR3, as DNA: TGCGCCAGCAGCTTGGTGAGCAGGGCAGGGGAGACCCAGTACTTC. This gives the protein CASSLVSRAGETQYF.

CDR3 sequence (DNA): TGTGCCAGCAGTTTGATGAGGGTTGGGGAGCAGTACTTC. It codes for CASSLMRVGEQYF. This sequence joins TRBV28 and TRBJ2-7; D is perhaps TRBD2 (5 bases). V dropped 3 bases and J dropped 7 bases, with 13 bases sitting between them. CDR3 length: 13 amino acids. Germline CDR1 reads MDHEN; CDR2 reads SYDVKM.

In regard to this clone: This sample also contains other DNA sequences that code for the same CDR3. This chain uses TRBV11-3 with TRBJ2-5; 11 bases line up with TRBD1. This CDR3 has 15 residues. Per the germline V gene, CDR1 is SGHNT and CDR2 is YENEEA. With 3 bases clipped from V and 4 bases from J, the junction kept 4 bases outside the gene matches. This CDR3 reads CASSLGQGEGETQYF. CDR3 nucleotides: TGTGCCAGCAGCTTGGGACAGGGGGAGGGAGAGACCCAGTACTTC.

The J gene is TRBJ2-6, the V gene TRBV2; weak D call: TRBD1 (5 bases). Germline V gives CDR1 SNHLY, CDR2 FYNNEI. This CDR3 is 15 amino acids long. V lost 5 bases to trimming and J lost 2 bases, with 10 bases between them. This CDR3 reads CASSPKGPGANVLTF. As DNA, the CDR3 is TGTGCCAGCAGTCCCAAGGGGCCTGGGGCCAACGTCCTGACTTTC.

The chain combines TRBV9 with TRBJ1-1; maybe TRBD1 (5 bases). Between the trimmed V and J ends, which lost 0 bases and 5 bases, there was a span of 8 bases. The CDR3 has 13 amino acids. Germline values: CDR1 SGDLS, CDR2 YYNGEE. The CDR3 protein is CASSVEGKTEAFF. CDR3 DNA sequence: TGTGCCAGCAGCGTAGAGGGGAAGACTGAAGCTTTCTTT.

The rearrangement joins TRBV9 to TRBJ2-1, with 11 bases lining up with TRBD2. Germline loops: CDR1 SGDLS, CDR2 YYNGEE. The CDR3 runs to 14 residues. Unmatched junction bases numbered 5, after V lost 3 bases and J lost 9 bases. The CDR3 DNA follows: TGTGCCAGCAGCGATACTAGCGGGAGCGGTGAGCAGTTCTTC. Amino acid sequence: CASSDTSGSGEQFF.

The chain uses TRBV10-1 and TRBJ2-7, with D possibly being TRBD2 (6 bases). Trimming cost V 0 bases and J 2 bases, with 14 bases left between them. CDR3 length: 16 residues. Germline-derived CDR1 and CDR2 are WNHNN and SYGVQD (reference sequence). CDR3 in DNA: TGCGCCAGCAGTGAGTCGCCGCTAGCGATGACCTACGAGCAGTACTTC. This codes for CASSESPLAMTYEQYF.

This rearrangement joins TRBV27 to TRBJ1-6; D unresolved. The germline V gene encodes CDR1 MNHEY and CDR2 SMNVEV (reference sequence). The CDR3 contains 14 residues. Deletions cut 3 bases from V and 7 bases from J, with 10 bases between. The CDR3 sequence: CASSFEGANSPLHF. CDR3 in DNA: TGTGCCAGCAGTTTTGAGGGCGCGAATTCACCCCTCCACTTT.

This chain connects TRBV28 to TRBJ1-5; no clear D gene. V was cut by 6 bases and J by 7 bases, with 13 bases left in between. Per the germline V gene, CDR1 is MDHEN and CDR2 is SYDVKM. There are 13 residues in the CDR3. CDR3 nucleotide sequence: TGTGCCAGCAGGACTCCACCCCAGCAGCCCCAGCATTTT. Protein product: CASRTPPQQPQHF.

The chain carries TRBV20-1 and TRBJ1-1; D perhaps matches TRBD1 (5 bases). The CDR3 consists of 11 residues. V was cut by 6 bases and J by 12 bases, with 17 bases left in between. Per germline, CDR1 DFQATT and CDR2 SNEGSKA (reference sequence). The CDR3 protein is CSAPFQGGSFF. The DNA for the CDR3 is TGCAGTGCACCCTTCCAGGGAGGCTCTTTCTTT.

This sequence joins TRBV13 and TRBJ1-1; TRBD1 matches 11 bases. Germline V CDR1 and CDR2: PRHDT, FYEKMQ (reference sequence). The V segment lost 5 bases and the J segment 1 base; nucleotides outside the gene matches: 6. The CDR3 runs to 16 residues. Written as DNA, the CDR3 is TGTGCCAGCAGCCCCCTTGGACAGGGGGCGAACACTGAAGCTTTCTTT. Amino acid sequence: CASSPLGQGANTEAFF.

The chain joins TRBV28 to TRBJ1-5, with D tentatively TRBD1 (5 bases). The CDR3 covers 16 residues. Germline V gene data show CDR1 as MDHEN and CDR2 as SYDVKM. Trimming removed 0 bases at V and 0 bases at J, with 9 bases between. The CDR3 DNA is TGTGCCAGCAGTTTATGGTCAGGGAATAGCAATCAGCCCCAGCATTTT. Protein sequence: CASSLWSGNSNQPQHF.

The V gene is TRBV20-1, the J gene TRBJ1-4; possible D gene TRBD1, 5 bases. The V end lost 3 bases, the J end lost 8 bases, and 13 bases lay between the germline ends. CDR1 and CDR2 (germline): DFQATT, SNEGSKA (reference sequence). The CDR3 spans 13 residues. The CDR3 DNA follows: TGCAGTGCTAGTCAGGGTATATACGAAAAACTGTTTTTT. Translated: CSASQGIYEKLFF.

This clone was counted once. At the DNA level, this CDR3 is encoded by other sequences in the same sample as well. The chain joins TRBV18 to TRBJ1-1; D is possibly TRBD1 (5 bases). CDR1 is KGHSH, CDR2 LQKENI, per germline. V lost 3 bases to trimming and J lost 1 base, with 6 bases between them. This CDR3 contains 13 residues. CDR3 DNA: TGTGCCAGCTCACCCACAGGGAACACTGAAGCTTTCTTT. Amino acid sequence: CASSPTGNTEAFF.

The chain carries TRBV7-8 and TRBJ2-1, with a weak D call TRBD2 (6 bases). Trimming left V 7 bases short and J 9 bases short, with 19 bases between. There are 14 residues in the CDR3. Germline V gene lookup returns CDR1 SGHVS and CDR2 FQNEAQ. The CDR3: CASMAAGLSAEQFF. CDR3 sequence (DNA): TGTGCCAGCATGGCGGCGGGATTGAGCGCTGAGCAGTTCTTC.

V is TRBV5-1 and J is TRBJ2-1; D remains unclear. The CDR3 covers 12 residues. Between the trimmed V and J ends, which lost 4 bases and 7 bases, there was a span of 9 bases. CDR1 SGHRS and CDR2 YFSETQ come from the germline V gene. CDR3 region: CASSTSLNEQFF. CDR3 bases: TGCGCCAGCAGCACATCCTTGAATGAGCAGTTCTTC.